This T cell receptor (beta chain) comes out of a study of CD8 T cells in Susac syndrome. The CDR3 sequence is 12 residues long. The V end lost 0 bases, the J end lost 7 bases, and 4 bases lay between the germline ends. Germline CDR1 reads SGDLS; CDR2 reads YYNGEE. An input of about 0.45 to 1 ug of RNA was subjected to reverse transcription using random hexamers. TCRdb processed the immunoSEQ multiplex PCR reads anew with MiXCR; each CDR3 protein has one entry. Here the sample spans some 300,000 distinct CDR3 sequences, around 91% being singletons. This clonotype appeared a few times. Sequencing of TCR beta, carried out with a high-throughput approach, was applied to CD8+ and CD4+ T cells from the blood. The multiple sclerosis control group consisted of treatment-naive patients whose relapsing-remitting disease, which was either stable or active, fulfilled revised McDonald criteria. While CD8+ and CD4+ T cells were isolated negatively, TEMRA cells were enriched by FACS.

The sequenced sample was CD8+ T cells from PBMCs. The J gene is TRBJ2-2, the V gene TRBV9; D ambiguous. The receptor's source is a human donor with multiple sclerosis. In DNA form, the CDR3 reads TGTGCCAGCAGCGTAGGAAACGGGGAGCTGTTTTTT. Its protein product is CASSVGNGELFF.